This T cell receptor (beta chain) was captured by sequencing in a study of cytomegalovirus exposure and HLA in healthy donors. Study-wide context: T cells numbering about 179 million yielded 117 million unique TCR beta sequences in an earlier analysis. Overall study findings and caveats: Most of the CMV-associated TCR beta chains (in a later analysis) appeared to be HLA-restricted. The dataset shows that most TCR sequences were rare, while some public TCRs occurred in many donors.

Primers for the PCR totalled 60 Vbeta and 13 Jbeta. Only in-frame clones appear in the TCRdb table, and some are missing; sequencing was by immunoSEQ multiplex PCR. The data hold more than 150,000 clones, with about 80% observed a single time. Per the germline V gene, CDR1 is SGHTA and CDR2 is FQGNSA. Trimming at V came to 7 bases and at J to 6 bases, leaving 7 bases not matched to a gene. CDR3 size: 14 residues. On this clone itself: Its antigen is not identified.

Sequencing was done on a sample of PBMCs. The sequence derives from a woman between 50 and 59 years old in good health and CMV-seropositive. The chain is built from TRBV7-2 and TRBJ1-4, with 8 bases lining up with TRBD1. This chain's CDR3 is CASTKTGVYEKLFF. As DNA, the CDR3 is TGTGCCAGCACCAAGACAGGGGTCTATGAAAAACTGTTTTTT.